The 15 T cell receptor beta chains below come from one sample, sequenced in a study of blood T cell repertoires in COVID-19. Profiled with immunoSEQ multiplex PCR; TCRdb holds only in-frame clones, not every one. The repertoire holds roughly 65,000 clones, with roughly 80% as singletons. Source material: peripheral blood. Receptors were obtained from a human donor in a cohort sampled during active COVID-19.

CDR3 coding DNA: TGTGCCAGCTCACAGGGGCTAGAGACCCAGTACTTC. Amino acid sequence: CASSQGLETQYF. The rearrangement uses TRBV18 and TRBJ2-5, with TRBD1 as a possible D gene (5 bases). Trimming removed 4 bases from V and 4 bases from J, with 7 bases in between. CDR3 length: 12 residues. From germline, CDR1 is KGHSH and CDR2 LQKENI.

This chain connects TRBV5-1 to TRBJ2-1; 9 nucleotides agree with TRBD2. V shed 0 bases and J 5 bases; nucleotides not matched to a gene: 6. The CDR3 is made up of 16 amino acids. Germline assignment: CDR1 SGHRS and CDR2 YFSETQ. CDR3: CASSLGGTSRHNEQFF. DNA for the CDR3: TGCGCCAGCAGCTTGGGAGGGACTAGCAGACACAATGAGCAGTTCTTC.

V usage is TRBV3-1 (or the pseudogene TRBV3-2) and J usage is TRBJ2-3, with TRBD2 matching over 13 bases. Germline CDR1 is LGHDT and CDR2 is YNNKEL (reference sequence). V shed 2 bases, J shed 5 bases, and the junction held 7 bases outside the gene matches. This CDR3 spans 17 amino acids. The CDR3: CASSQRGTSGVRDTQYF. The CDR3 DNA sequence: TGTGCCAGCAGCCAAAGGGGGACTAGCGGGGTGAGAGATACGCAGTATTTT.

This rearrangement joins TRBV7-6 to TRBJ2-3, with TRBD1 identical over 8 bases. CDR1 is SGHVS, CDR2 FNYEAQ, per germline. The CDR3 loop spans 15 amino acids. With 0 bases clipped from V and 4 bases from J, the junction kept 3 bases outside the gene matches. CDR3: CASSLARTGPDTQYF. In DNA, the CDR3 is TGTGCCAGCAGCTTAGCGCGGACAGGGCCAGATACGCAGTATTTT.

The chain links TRBV5-5 to TRBJ1-1; D unclear. CDR1 is SGHKS, CDR2 YYEKEE, per germline (reference sequence). The V end was cut by 5 bases, the J end by 10 bases, with 24 bases between. CDR3 length: 15 amino acids. CDR3 nucleotide sequence: TGTGCCAGCAGTCTTGGTGTAGGTGGTACCCGGGGAGCTTTCTTT. It specifies CASSLGVGGTRGAFF.

V is TRBV6-5 and J is TRBJ1-6, with 7 bases that match TRBD1. Germline CDR1 is MNHEY and CDR2 is SVGAGI. Trimming removed 8 bases from V and 10 bases from J; junction bases left unmatched: 14. The CDR3 extends over 15 amino acids. The CDR3 spells CASRRVRQGGSPLHF. The CDR3 DNA reads TGTGCCAGCCGGCGGGTTCGACAGGGTGGATCACCCCTCCACTTT.

CDR3 region: CASHTGKNIQYF. DNA for the CDR3: TGTGCCAGCCATACAGGGAAAAACATTCAGTACTTC. The chain joins TRBV2 to TRBJ2-4; D is perhaps TRBD1 (6 bases). CDR1 and CDR2 from the germline V gene are SNHLY and FYNNEI. The V gene lost 8 bases and the J gene lost 4 bases, with 9 bases spanning the gap. The CDR3 consists of 12 residues.

The V and J genes are TRBV7-9 and TRBJ2-1; 9 nucleotides match TRBD2. Trimming took 3 bases from V and 5 from J; bases not matched to a gene: 5. This CDR3 comprises 15 residues. Germline loops: CDR1 SEHNR, CDR2 FQNEAQ (reference sequence). CDR3 coding DNA: TGTGCCAGCAGCTTCCTAGCGGGGAAAAACAATGAGCAGTTCTTC. As protein: CASSFLAGKNNEQFF.

The chain joins TRBV28 to TRBJ2-7; TRBD2 matches at 8 bases. Germline lookup yields CDR1 MDHEN and CDR2 SYDVKM. V gave up 2 bases and J gave up 6 bases; unmatched junction bases: 6. The CDR3 loop spans 14 amino acids. This CDR3 reads CASSLRLAGTEQYF. The CDR3 coding sequence is TGTGCCAGCAGTTTAAGGCTAGCGGGCACCGAGCAGTACTTC.

The chain combines TRBV2 with TRBJ2-3; TRBD2 agrees at 10 bases. The CDR3 contains 17 residues. J was trimmed by 4 bases and V by 11 bases; bases with no gene match: 18. The V gene's germline CDR1 is SNHLY and CDR2 FYNNEI. CDR3 amino acids: CAAIRGSGGESPDTQYF. The CDR3 DNA reads TGTGCCGCCATAAGGGGGAGCGGGGGGGAGTCCCCAGATACGCAGTATTTT.

V is TRBV7-9 and J is TRBJ2-1, with no clear D. In germline, CDR1 is SEHNR, CDR2 FQNEAQ (reference sequence). V lost 1 base to trimming and J lost 0 bases, with 10 bases between them. The CDR3 has 16 residues. The DNA of the CDR3 is TGTGCCAGCAGCTTAGTCTACGCTCGCTCCTACAATGAGCAGTTCTTC. Protein sequence: CASSLVYARSYNEQFF.

This sequence joins TRBV7-8 and TRBJ1-1; TRBD1 agrees at 9 bases. The J segment lost 3 bases and the V segment lost 4 bases, leaving 6 bases of the junction unmatched. Germline V gives CDR1 SGHVS, CDR2 FQNEAQ. The CDR3 contains 15 residues. Here the CDR3 reads CASSYYRGRDTEAFF. Written as DNA, the CDR3 is TGTGCCAGCAGCTACTACAGGGGGCGAGACACTGAAGCTTTCTTT.

This sequence joins TRBV7-2 and TRBJ1-5; TRBD1 is a possible D gene (5 bases). Looked up from germline, CDR1 is SGHTA and CDR2 is FQGNSA. The CDR3 extends over 11 amino acids. Trimming stripped 8 bases from V and 5 bases from J, with 7 bases between. CDR3 region: CASGRDQPQHF. In DNA, the CDR3 is TGTGCCAGCGGCAGGGATCAGCCCCAGCATTTT.

The CDR3 loop is CASSRDRNYGYTF. CDR3 bases: TGTGCCAGTAGTAGGGACAGAAACTATGGCTACACCTTC. The chain combines TRBV19 with TRBJ1-2; 7 nucleotides align to TRBD1. V shed 4 bases and J 2 bases; nucleotides not matched to a gene: 1. This CDR3 contains 13 residues. Germline V gene lookup returns CDR1 LNHDA and CDR2 SQIVND (reference sequence).

The J gene is TRBJ1-4, the V gene TRBV6-6; 9 bases line up with TRBD1. Germline CDR1 is MNHNY and CDR2 is SVGAGI (reference sequence). J gave up 8 bases and V 1 base, and 5 bases lay outside the gene matches. The CDR3 loop spans 15 amino acids. The CDR3 protein is CASSYLGTGREKLFF. The CDR3 DNA reads TGTGCCAGCAGTTACTTAGGGACAGGGAGGGAAAAACTGTTTTTT.